One and the same sample provided the 25 T cell receptor beta chains below, sequenced in a study of OX40 agonist ivuxolimab in advanced cancers. TCRdb's copy holds only in-frame clones and misses some; the assay was immunoSEQ multiplex PCR. The sample records over 25,000 clones, approximately 88% being singletons. The sequencing used CD4+ or CD8+ T cells sorted from blood, collected in a trial of the OX40 agonist ivuxolimab. The receptors derive from an adult with an advanced solid tumor such as melanoma, head and neck, liver or kidney cancer.

The chain employs TRBV7-9 and TRBJ2-1, with 7 positions matching TRBD1. CDR1 is SEHNR and CDR2 is FQNEAQ in the germline V gene (reference sequence). The ends lost 5 bases at V and 2 bases at J; junction bases unmatched: 3. CDR3 length: 14 residues. CDR3: CASSHGQAYNEQFF. The CDR3 coding sequence is TGTGCCAGCAGCCACGGACAGGCCTACAATGAGCAGTTCTTC.

The V call is TRBV28, the J call TRBJ1-5; tentatively, D is TRBD1 (6 bases). V lost 5 bases and J lost 0, with 23 bases in between. CDR3 size: 19 residues. CDR1 and CDR2 (germline): MDHEN, SYDVKM. The CDR3 nucleotides read TGTGCCAGCAGTATCTTCGGGGGGCCCCGCGGAAATAGCAATCAGCCCCAGCATTTT. Translating it yields CASSIFGGPRGNSNQPQHF.

V usage is TRBV9 and J usage is TRBJ1-4; D is unresolved. Between the trimmed V and J ends, which lost 4 bases and 6 bases, there was a span of 13 bases. There are 14 residues in the CDR3. Germline assignment: CDR1 SGDLS and CDR2 YYNGEE. CDR3 in amino acids: CASSIEGEDEKLFF. CDR3 nucleotides: TGTGCCAGCAGCATAGAGGGCGAAGATGAAAAACTGTTTTTT.

The CDR3 nucleotides are TGTGCCAGCAGTTTATCAGAAGGGGTCGATTACGAGCAGTACTTC. This translates into CASSLSEGVDYEQYF. The gene calls are TRBV27 and TRBJ2-7; D is perhaps TRBD1 (5 bases). Per germline, CDR1 MNHEY and CDR2 SMNVEV (reference sequence). The CDR3 has 15 amino acids. Trimming removed 0 bases at V and 4 bases at J, with 13 bases between.

This chain uses TRBV27 with TRBJ2-7; D not resolved. The V end lost 7 bases, the J end lost 5 bases, and 15 bases lay between the germline ends. CDR1 is MNHEY and CDR2 is SMNVEV in the germline V gene (reference sequence). The CDR3 runs to 13 residues. The CDR3 DNA reads as TGTGCCAGCAATCCCGCAGGTTCTGACGAGCAGTACTTC. It encodes CASNPAGSDEQYF.

The chain recombines TRBV7-9 with TRBJ2-1; D not resolved. This CDR3 is 13 amino acids long. CDR1 and CDR2 (germline): SEHNR, FQNEAQ (reference sequence). With 1 base removed from V and 3 bases from J, the gap between germline ends came to 4 bases. CDR3 DNA sequence: TGTGCCAGCAGCTTAGAAAACTACAATGAGCAGTTCTTC. As protein: CASSLENYNEQFF.

This chain connects TRBV7-9 to TRBJ2-3; 8 nucleotides line up with TRBD1. J was trimmed by 5 bases and V by 4 bases; bases with no gene match: 8. The CDR3 length is 15 residues. Per the germline V gene, CDR1 is SEHNR and CDR2 is FQNEAQ (reference sequence). Written as DNA, the CDR3 is TGTGCCAGCAGCTCAGGACAGGGACGGATAGATACGCAGTATTTT. It is translated as CASSSGQGRIDTQYF.

The chain recombines TRBV5-6 with TRBJ2-5; 9 bases are a match to TRBD2. Germline CDR1 SGHDT, CDR2 YYEEEE. V shed 2 bases and J 0 bases; nucleotides not matched to a gene: 14. The CDR3 is 19 residues long. The CDR3 DNA is TGTGCCAGCAGCTTTCACCCAAAATTCGGGACTAGCTACCAAGAGACCCAGTACTTC. As protein: CASSFHPKFGTSYQETQYF.

This chain links TRBV2 with TRBJ1-5; D is undetermined. Trimming cost V 5 bases and J 7 bases, with 21 bases left between them. The CDR3 has 16 amino acids. Germline CDR1 reads SNHLY; CDR2 reads FYNNEI. CDR3 sequence (DNA): TGTGCCAGCAGTAATAAAAGCGGGGAGAGTGGGCAGCCCCAGCATTTT. Encoded protein: CASSNKSGESGQPQHF.

The chain uses TRBV4-2 and TRBJ2-5, with D hard to call. The CDR3 covers 14 residues. V was trimmed by 2 bases and J by 5 bases, leaving 12 bases between them. Germline V CDR1 and CDR2: LGHNA, YNFKEQ. As DNA, the CDR3 is TGTGCCAGCAGCCAAACCCTCTCCGGGGAGACCCAGTACTTC. It yields the protein CASSQTLSGETQYF.

J is TRBJ2-7 and V is TRBV4-2, with 10 bases lining up with TRBD2. Germline CDR1 LGHNA, CDR2 YNFKEQ. V trimming: 0 bases; J trimming: 7 bases; junction bases outside the gene matches: 9. The CDR3 has 16 residues. The CDR3 DNA sequence: TGTGCCAGCAGCCAAGATAGGAGCGGGGGGGCGGCGGAGCAGTACTTC. The encoded protein is CASSQDRSGGAAEQYF.

The chain combines TRBV27 with TRBJ2-7; TRBD1 might be the D (6 bases). This CDR3 is built from 16 residues. The V gene lost 4 bases and the J gene lost 4 bases, with 20 bases spanning the gap. The germline CDR1 and CDR2 sequences are MNHEY and SMNVEV (reference sequence). The CDR3 here is CASSSTGHPIEYEQYF. CDR3 in DNA: TGTGCCAGCAGTTCCACGGGACACCCGATAGAATACGAGCAGTACTTC.

This chain links TRBV19 with TRBJ1-2; D call uncertain. CDR3 size: 14 residues. Germline lookup yields CDR1 LNHDA and CDR2 SQIVND (reference sequence). V was pared by 7 bases and J by 7 bases, with 19 bases between. The CDR3 protein is CASNEDAGLGGYTF. The CDR3 DNA sequence: TGTGCCAGTAATGAGGACGCCGGCCTAGGTGGCTACACCTTC.

The rearrangement joins TRBV7-9 to TRBJ1-2; unclear D gene. This CDR3 has 13 amino acids. CDR1 is SEHNR, CDR2 FQNEAQ, per germline (reference sequence). Trimming removed 2 bases at V and 1 base at J, with 5 bases between. CDR3 protein: CASSLLDNYGYTF. Written as DNA, the CDR3 is TGTGCCAGCAGCTTATTAGATAACTATGGCTACACCTTC.

The rearrangement uses TRBV19 and TRBJ2-7, with 9 bases matching TRBD1. The CDR3 is 14 residues long. From germline, CDR1 is LNHDA and CDR2 SQIVND (reference sequence). With V trimmed by 8 bases and J by 6 bases, 11 bases remained unmatched. Here the CDR3 DNA reads TGTGCCAGTGCCCCGGGACAGGGTCCTTTCGAGCAGTACTTC. Amino acid sequence: CASAPGQGPFEQYF.

The gene calls are TRBV7-9 and TRBJ2-3; D uncertain. Per the germline V gene, CDR1 is SEHNR and CDR2 is FQNEAQ (reference sequence). The CDR3 length is 11 residues. Trimming took 6 bases from V and 6 from J, leaving 7 bases between them. Here the CDR3 DNA reads TGTGCCAGCAGTTCGAGGGATACGCAGTATTTT. It codes for CASSSRDTQYF.

The chain uses TRBV28 and TRBJ2-7; 7 nucleotides match TRBD1. J gave up 2 bases and V 2 bases, and 6 bases lay outside the gene matches. The CDR3 is made up of 15 amino acids. From germline, CDR1 is MDHEN and CDR2 SYDVKM. The CDR3 protein is CASSLRGTVTYEQYF. The DNA for the CDR3 is TGTGCCAGCAGTTTAAGAGGGACAGTCACCTACGAGCAGTACTTC.

The rearrangement uses TRBV29-1 and TRBJ2-4; no firm D call. The CDR3 is 12 amino acids. Trimming shortened V by 3 bases and J by 2 bases, and 5 bases separated the two germline ends. Per germline, CDR1 SQVTM and CDR2 ANQGSEA. The CDR3 coding sequence is TGCAGCGTTGAGGAAACCAAAAACATTCAGTACTTC. It codes for CSVEETKNIQYF.

The V and J genes are TRBV9 and TRBJ2-7; TRBD1 is a possible D gene (5 bases). Germline CDR1 is SGDLS and CDR2 is YYNGEE. CDR3 size: 13 residues. Trimming removed 0 bases from V and 3 bases from J, with 7 bases in between. CDR3 DNA: TGTGCCAGCAGCGTAGAACAGGACTACGAGCAGTACTTC. Protein sequence: CASSVEQDYEQYF. The full variable domain, its missing parts supplied by reference TRBV9 and TRBJ2-7, is DSGVTQTPKHLITATGQRVTLRCSPRSGDLSVYWYQQSLDQGLQFLIQYYNGEERAKGNILERFSAQQFPDLHSELNLSSLELGDSALYFCASSVEQDYEQYFGPGTRLTVT.

This sequence joins TRBV4-1 and TRBJ2-5; 11 bases match TRBD1. The junction had 2 bases not matched to a gene; V was cut back by 3 bases and J by 2 bases. In germline, CDR1 is MGHRA, CDR2 YSYEKL. The CDR3 consists of 15 residues. The CDR3 DNA sequence: TGCGCCAGCAGCCAGGGACAGGGGGTTCAAGAGACCCAGTACTTC. Protein product: CASSQGQGVQETQYF.

This chain joins TRBV6-6 and TRBJ2-7; D unclear. V shed 4 bases and J shed 9 bases, with 16 bases lying between them. The CDR3 has 13 residues. CDR1 MNHNY and CDR2 SVGAGI come from the germline V gene (reference sequence). The chain's CDR3 is CASSWQVPLGQYF. In nucleotides, the CDR3 is TGTGCCAGCAGTTGGCAGGTACCCTTGGGGCAGTACTTC.

In this sample, this clone turned up once. The chain employs TRBV9 and TRBJ2-3, with 8 nucleotides matching TRBD2. Germline loops: CDR1 SGDLS, CDR2 YYNGEE. This CDR3 has 16 residues. J was trimmed by 0 bases and V by 9 bases; bases with no gene match: 12. As DNA, the CDR3 is TGTGCCACGCCTCCGAAGCGGGAGATAAGCACAGATACGCAGTATTTT. Translation: CATPPKREISTDTQYF.

The chain links TRBV6-6 to TRBJ1-2; TRBD1 matches 7 bases. This CDR3 spans 14 amino acids. The germline V gene encodes CDR1 MNHNY and CDR2 SVGAGI (reference sequence). The trim removed 0 bases at V and 6 bases at J, leaving 4 bases unmatched. CDR3 bases: TGTGCCAGCAGTTACTCCGGACAGGTCCATGGCTACACCTTC. It is translated as CASSYSGQVHGYTF.

This chain joins TRBV27 and TRBJ2-1; 14 bases match TRBD2. Germline values: CDR1 MNHEY, CDR2 SMNVEV (reference sequence). V dropped 8 bases and J dropped 6; count of bases not matched to a gene: 6. The CDR3 is 15 residues long. CDR3 nucleotide sequence: TGTGCCAGCGCCCTGACTAGCGGGGGGGGCAATGAGCAGTTCTTC. Amino acid sequence: CASALTSGGGNEQFF.

This clone was recorded a few times. The rearrangement links TRBV9 to TRBJ2-4; the D gene is possibly TRBD2 (6 bases). This CDR3 contains 13 residues. Looked up from germline, CDR1 is SGDLS and CDR2 is YYNGEE. Trimming removed 0 bases at V and 9 bases at J, with 10 bases between. The CDR3 sequence: CASSVGGDAIQYF. Written as DNA, the CDR3 is TGTGCCAGCAGCGTAGGGGGGGATGCCATTCAGTACTTC.